Each of the 2 T cell receptor beta chains below was sequenced from the same sample in a study of memory CD8 T cells in hepatitis C reinfection. The time point was: late/post reinfection, 12 to 24 weeks after detection. No in vitro expansion preceded TCR sequencing of the sorted cells. Generated by immunoSEQ multiplex PCR, the TCRdb table keeps only in-frame clones and is missing some. The sample holds approximately 46,000 clones; 89% are singletons and the top ten take 0.72%. Sequencing was done on a sample of naive CD8+ T cells sorted from blood. The source of these receptors is a man aged 18 to 29 with hepatitis C virus infection.

The chain recombines TRBV6-4 with TRBJ2-5, with D unclear. The CDR3 is 14 residues long. V was clipped by 0 bases and J by 1 base, with 6 bases between them. Per the germline V gene, CDR1 is MRHNA and CDR2 is SNTAGT. CDR3 protein: CASSDSVSQETQYF. The CDR3 region has the DNA TGTGCCAGCAGTGACTCCGTTTCCCAAGAGACCCAGTACTTC.

The rearrangement links TRBV7-9 to TRBJ2-7; 11 positions agree with TRBD1. The germline V gene has CDR1 SEHNR and CDR2 FQNEAQ (reference sequence). V lost 5 bases and J lost 6; bases outside the gene matches: 9. This CDR3 spans 15 amino acids. CDR3 loop: CASSAPGTGGSEQYF. CDR3 sequence (DNA): TGTGCCAGCAGCGCCCCCGGGACAGGGGGGAGCGAGCAGTACTTC.